This TCR beta chain stems from a study of blood T cells in healthy people across ages. The authors ran a second PCR of 7 to 11 cycles using a sample-barcoded 5' primer and a J-beta primer mix. Template switching added a 12-random-nucleotide identifier to every cDNA molecule. A single record per CDR3 protein comes from TCRdb applying MiXCR to the 5' RACE reads. The table has about 640,000 distinct CDR3 sequences, roughly three fifths seen once. Donor samples were obtained from healthy Caucasian individuals from Russia, aged about 6 to 90. Isolation per sample recovered at least 7 million PBMCs. Germline values: CDR1 DFQATT, CDR2 SNEGSKA (reference sequence). The germline V and J ends were trimmed by 6 bases and 4 bases, with 12 bases remaining between them. The CDR3 has 13 residues.

The source is a man aged 55 to 70 in good health. The chain joins TRBV20-1 to TRBJ1-4; D remains unclear. Input material: blood. The CDR3 sequence: CSAPGSSNEKLFF. In DNA, the CDR3 is TGCAGTGCCCCGGGATCCAGTAATGAAAAACTGTTTTTT.